The sequence of this TCR beta chain was determined in a study of cytomegalovirus exposure and HLA in healthy donors. PCR employed 60 Vbeta and 13 Jbeta primers. Produced via immunoSEQ multiplex PCR; TCRdb's table is partial and in-frame only. There are 140,000 to 150,000 clones in the sample; 80% occur only once, and 4.5% to 5.5% lies in the top ten. The TCR was taken from a man aged 35 to 55 in good health and CMV-seronegative. Sequencing used PBMCs.

The CDR3 is CASSVGTVFNYGYTF. CDR3 DNA sequence: TGTGCCAGTAGTGTTGGGACAGTCTTTAACTATGGCTACACCTTC. The rearrangement links TRBV19 to TRBJ1-2, with 7 nucleotides matching TRBD1. J gave up 1 base and V 5 bases, and 7 bases lay outside the gene matches. Germline lookup yields CDR1 LNHDA and CDR2 SQIVND (reference sequence). The CDR3 totals 15 residues.